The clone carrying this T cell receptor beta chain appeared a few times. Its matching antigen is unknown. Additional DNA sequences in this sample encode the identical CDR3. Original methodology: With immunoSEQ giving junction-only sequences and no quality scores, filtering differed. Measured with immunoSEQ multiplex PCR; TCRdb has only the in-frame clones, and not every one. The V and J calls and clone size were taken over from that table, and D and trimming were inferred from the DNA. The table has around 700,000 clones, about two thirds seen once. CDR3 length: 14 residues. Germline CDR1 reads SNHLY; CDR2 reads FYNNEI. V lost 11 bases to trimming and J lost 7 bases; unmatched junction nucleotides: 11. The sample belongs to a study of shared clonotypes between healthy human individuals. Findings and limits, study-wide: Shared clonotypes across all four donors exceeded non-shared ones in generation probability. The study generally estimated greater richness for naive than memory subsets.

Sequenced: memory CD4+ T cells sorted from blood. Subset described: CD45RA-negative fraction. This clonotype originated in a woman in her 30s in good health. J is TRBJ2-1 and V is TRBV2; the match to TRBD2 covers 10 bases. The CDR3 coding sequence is TGTGCCTCGGGCGGGCTAGCGGGAGTTAATGAGCAGTTCTTC. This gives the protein CASGGLAGVNEQFF.